This passage covers 22 T cell receptor beta chains from one sample sequenced in a study of blood T cell repertoires in COVID-19. Sequencing used immunoSEQ multiplex PCR; TCRdb keeps in-frame clones, though not all of them. The sample consists of some 200,000 clones, roughly 92% of them appearing once. The sample comprised peripheral blood. These receptors all stem from a young man with COVID-19, enrolled during active disease.

The V and J genes are TRBV19 and TRBJ1-2; no definite D call. V shed 6 bases and J shed 4 bases, with 9 bases lying between them. CDR1 is LNHDA, CDR2 SQIVND, per germline (reference sequence). This CDR3 has 12 amino acids. The CDR3 is CASRTQFYGYTF. CDR3 DNA: TGTGCCAGTAGGACACAATTCTATGGCTACACCTTC.

The chain couples TRBV2 to TRBJ1-1, with 8 bases lining up with TRBD1. This CDR3 is 13 amino acids long. V lost 7 bases to trimming and J lost 7 bases; unmatched junction nucleotides: 8. The germline V gene has CDR1 SNHLY and CDR2 FYNNEI. The CDR3 spells CASKDREVGEAFF. Written as DNA, the CDR3 is TGTGCCAGCAAGGACAGGGAGGTGGGTGAAGCTTTCTTT.

The rearrangement joins TRBV19 to TRBJ1-5, with 9 bases matching TRBD1. The CDR3 covers 17 residues. Germline lookup yields CDR1 LNHDA and CDR2 SQIVND (reference sequence). V gave up 10 bases and J gave up 2 bases; unmatched junction bases: 15. DNA for the CDR3: TGTGCCACCCGACCCCCACAGGGGGCGCGGGGCAATCAGCCCCAGCATTTT. It is translated as CATRPPQGARGNQPQHF.

The V call is TRBV4-2, the J call TRBJ1-3; D uncertain. V was pared by 0 bases and J by 8 bases, with 20 bases between. The germline V gene has CDR1 LGHNA and CDR2 YNFKEQ. CDR3 length: 17 residues. The CDR3 region is CASSQDVRGVLEHTIYF. Here the CDR3 DNA reads TGTGCCAGCAGCCAAGATGTTCGAGGCGTCCTGGAGCACACCATATATTTT.

The chain uses TRBV6-7 and TRBJ1-1, with 8 bases lining up with TRBD1. TRBV6-7 counts as an open reading frame of uncertain function. J gave up 3 bases and V 8 bases, and 5 bases lay outside the gene matches. The CDR3 has 13 residues. CDR3 region: CASVSTGDTEAFF. DNA of the CDR3: TGTGCCAGCGTTTCGACAGGGGACACTGAAGCTTTCTTT.

This chain connects TRBV6-2 or TRBV6-3 to TRBJ2-4, with a weak D call TRBD1 (5 bases). Between the trimmed V and J ends, which lost 2 bases and 1 base, there was a span of 6 bases. The CDR3 sequence is 14 residues long. The germline V gene has CDR1 MNHEY and CDR2 SVGEGT. CDR3 in amino acids: CASSYNRAKNIQYF. Here the CDR3 DNA reads TGTGCCAGCAGTTACAACAGGGCCAAAAACATTCAGTACTTC.

The rearrangement uses TRBV3-1 (or the pseudogene TRBV3-2) and TRBJ1-1; D is unresolved. From germline, CDR1 is LGHDT and CDR2 YNNKEL (reference sequence). There are 14 residues in the CDR3. The ends were cut back, 4 bases at V and 1 base at J, with 10 bases in the middle. The CDR3 is CASSLLEENTEAFF. CDR3 bases: TGTGCCAGCAGCCTCCTCGAGGAGAACACTGAAGCTTTCTTT.

The rearrangement joins TRBV6-5 to TRBJ1-3, with D possibly being TRBD1 (5 bases). The V end was cut by 6 bases, the J end by 0 bases, with 9 bases between. Per germline, CDR1 MNHEY and CDR2 SVGAGI. The CDR3 consists of 14 residues. CDR3 region: CASRLDNSGNTIYF. The DNA for the CDR3 is TGTGCCAGCAGGCTGGACAACTCTGGAAACACCATATATTTT.

CDR3 region: CASSPGEGNEKLFF. In DNA form, the CDR3 reads TGTGCCAGCAGCCCAGGGGAGGGTAATGAAAAACTGTTTTTT. The rearrangement links TRBV7-9 to TRBJ1-4, with D possibly matching TRBD1 (6 bases). This CDR3 has 14 amino acids. From germline, CDR1 is SEHNR and CDR2 FQNEAQ (reference sequence). Trimming removed 5 bases from V and 4 bases from J, with 11 bases in between. The variable domain in full, completed from reference TRBV7-9 and TRBJ1-4, reads DTGVSQNPRHKITKRGQNVTFRCDPISEHNRLYWYRQTLGQGPEFLTYFQNEAQLEKSRLLSDRFSAERPKGSFSTLEIQRTEQGDSAMYLCASSPGEGNEKLFFGSGTQLSVL.

This chain uses TRBV28 with TRBJ2-1; weak D call: TRBD2 (7 bases). The CDR3 consists of 13 residues. V dropped 5 bases and J dropped 8 bases, with 13 bases sitting between them. CDR1 is MDHEN, CDR2 SYDVKM, per germline. The CDR3 coding sequence is TGTGCCAGCAGTCAAGGGGGGGGCGATGAGCAGTTCTTC. Protein: CASSQGGGDEQFF.

The chain carries TRBV15 and TRBJ2-3; D possibly corresponds to TRBD1 (6 bases). This CDR3 has 14 residues. Trimming stripped 0 bases from V and 13 bases from J, with 17 bases between. CDR1 and CDR2 from the germline V gene are LNHNV and YYDKDF (reference sequence). The CDR3 region is CATSRDLGDKVEYF. The CDR3 nucleotides are TGTGCCACCAGCAGAGATTTAGGGGACAAGGTCGAGTATTTT. Drawing the rest from reference TRBV15 and TRBJ2-3, the complete variable domain is DAMVIQNPRYQVTQFGKPVTLSCSQTLNHNVMYWYQQKSSQAPKLLFHYYDKDFNNEADTPDNFQSRRPNTSFCFLDIRSPGLGDTAMYLCATSRDLGDKVEYFGPGTRLTVL.

This chain joins TRBV27 and TRBJ1-2; D gene uncertain. This CDR3 has 14 residues. V shed 7 bases and J shed 1 base, with 13 bases lying between them. The germline V gene encodes CDR1 MNHEY and CDR2 SMNVEV (reference sequence). CDR3 DNA sequence: TGTGCCAGCAATCCGAACGGGTTTAACTATGGCTACACCTTC. Protein: CASNPNGFNYGYTF.

This chain joins TRBV2 and TRBJ1-6, with 9 bases fitting TRBD1. The CDR3 contains 16 residues. With 6 bases clipped from V and 6 bases from J, the junction kept 9 bases outside the gene matches. Germline assignment: CDR1 SNHLY and CDR2 FYNNEI. The DNA for the CDR3 is TGTGCCAGCAGGCACAGAACGGGACAGGGTAATTCACCCCTCCACTTT. This encodes CASRHRTGQGNSPLHF.

This clone appeared once. This chain uses TRBV2 with TRBJ1-4; TRBD1 might be the D (6 bases). Germline V gene data show CDR1 as SNHLY and CDR2 as FYNNEI. The ends were cut back, 10 bases at V and 3 bases at J, with 24 bases in the middle. The CDR3 totals 17 residues. CDR3 region: CATLNRDAQAANEKLFF. The CDR3 DNA sequence: TGTGCCACCCTGAACAGGGACGCCCAAGCGGCTAATGAAAAACTGTTTTTT.

The chain joins TRBV7-9 to TRBJ2-3; 8 nucleotides line up with TRBD1. Germline trimming cut 5 bases from V and 1 base from J; bases unmatched to any gene: 2. CDR1 is SEHNR and CDR2 is FQNEAQ in the germline V gene (reference sequence). The CDR3 has 14 amino acids. The CDR3 region has the DNA TGTGCCAGCAGCATGGGACAGGGCACAGATACGCAGTATTTT. It yields the protein CASSMGQGTDTQYF.

The J gene is TRBJ2-7, the V gene TRBV3-1 (or the pseudogene TRBV3-2); 7 bases agree with TRBD2. The germline CDR1 and CDR2 sequences are LGHDT and YNNKEL (reference sequence). V was clipped by 2 bases and J by 5 bases; unmatched bases: 6. The CDR3 has 14 residues. As DNA, the CDR3 is TGTGCCAGCAGCCAAAAGTGGGGAGGGAACGAGCAGTACTTC. Protein product: CASSQKWGGNEQYF.

The chain joins TRBV3-1 (or the pseudogene TRBV3-2) to TRBJ1-1, with 7 bases matching TRBD1. Per the germline V gene, CDR1 is LGHDT and CDR2 is YNNKEL (reference sequence). Germline trimming cut 4 bases from V and 7 bases from J; bases unmatched to any gene: 9. This CDR3 is 14 amino acids long. The CDR3 DNA is TGTGCCAGCAGCCCCGAGGGGGCGAGGCTTGAAGCTTTCTTT. Its translation: CASSPEGARLEAFF.

This chain joins TRBV4-2 and TRBJ1-3; D is undetermined. This CDR3 has 17 residues. V was pared by 0 bases and J by 0 bases, with 12 bases between. Germline values: CDR1 LGHNA, CDR2 YNFKEQ. This chain's CDR3 is CASSQEAGADSGNTIYF. The CDR3 DNA sequence: TGTGCCAGCAGCCAAGAAGCCGGAGCAGACTCTGGAAACACCATATATTTT.

J is TRBJ1-2 and V is TRBV3-1 (or the pseudogene TRBV3-2); 9 nucleotides align to TRBD1. This CDR3 contains 14 residues. Germline V lookup: CDR1 LGHDT, CDR2 YNNKEL (reference sequence). J gave up 2 bases and V 4 bases, and 2 bases lay outside the gene matches. The CDR3, as DNA: TGTGCCAGCAGCCCTGGACAGGGGAACTATGGCTACACCTTC. This encodes CASSPGQGNYGYTF.

CDR3 DNA: TGTGCCAGCAGTGACCCCAACAGGGACCAGCAGTTCTTC. Its translation: CASSDPNRDQQFF. This sequence joins TRBV6-1 and TRBJ2-1; weak D call: TRBD1 (6 bases). Germline values: CDR1 MNHNS, CDR2 SASEGT. Trimming removed 3 bases from V and 11 bases from J, with 14 bases in between. This CDR3 comprises 13 residues.

The V and J genes are TRBV5-6 and TRBJ2-2; 10 nucleotides agree with TRBD1. The V segment lost 1 base and the J segment 5 bases; nucleotides outside the gene matches: 2. The germline V gene encodes CDR1 SGHDT and CDR2 YYEEEE. This CDR3 contains 15 residues. The CDR3 nucleotides read TGTGCCAGCAGCTTGAGGGACAGGGGTACCGGGGAGCTGTTTTTT. It codes for CASSLRDRGTGELFF.

This sequence joins TRBV15 and TRBJ2-4, with a possible D match to TRBD1 (6 bases). Germline CDR1 reads LNHNV; CDR2 reads YYDKDF (reference sequence). V lost 2 bases and J lost 3, with 14 bases in between. This CDR3 is 16 amino acids long. CDR3 DNA sequence: TGTGCCACCAGCAGACAGGGGAGTCTAGTCAAAAACATTCAGTACTTC. Translated: CATSRQGSLVKNIQYF. Full variable domain (rest looked up from reference TRBV15 and TRBJ2-4): DAMVIQNPRYQVTQFGKPVTLSCSQTLNHNVMYWYQQKSSQAPKLLFHYYDKDFNNEADTPDNFQSRRPNTSFCFLDIRSPGLGDTAMYLCATSRQGSLVKNIQYFGAGTRLSVL.